One sample yielded the 32 T cell receptor beta chains listed below, sequenced in a study of cytomegalovirus exposure and HLA in healthy donors. Primers included in the PCR were 60 Vbeta and 13 Jbeta primers. Measured with immunoSEQ multiplex PCR; TCRdb has only the in-frame clones, and not every one. The sample has 98,000 or so clones, 60% to 85% seen once. The material sequenced was PBMCs. The source is a man aged 55-75 years in good health and CMV-seropositive.

The chain uses TRBV25-1 and TRBJ1-5; no reliable D call. Per the germline V gene, CDR1 is MGHDK and CDR2 is SYGVNS. This CDR3 has 12 residues. Between the trimmed V and J ends, which lost 4 bases and 4 bases, there was a span of 5 bases. The CDR3 here is CASSGANQPQHF. CDR3 bases: TGTGCCAGCAGTGGAGCAAATCAGCCCCAGCATTTT.

This clone has only one observation. The chain employs TRBV7-9 and TRBJ1-1; 7 bases align to TRBD1. V lost 3 bases and J lost 0; bases outside the gene matches: 4. Germline V lookup: CDR1 SEHNR, CDR2 FQNEAQ (reference sequence). This CDR3 is 15 amino acids long. This chain's CDR3 is CASSLGQGVNTEAFF. The CDR3 DNA reads as TGTGCCAGCAGCTTGGGGCAGGGGGTGAACACTGAAGCTTTCTTT.

This clone showed up just once. This chain uses TRBV28 with TRBJ1-2, with 8 bases lining up with TRBD1. The CDR3 extends over 13 amino acids. Unmatched junction bases numbered 8, after V lost 2 bases and J lost 12 bases. The germline V gene has CDR1 MDHEN and CDR2 SYDVKM. CDR3 bases: TGTGCCAGCAGTTTAACACCGGACAGGGCCAACACCTTC. It specifies CASSLTPDRANTF.

This rearrangement joins TRBV2 to TRBJ2-5; 14 bases agree with TRBD2. The junction had 8 bases not matched to a gene; V was cut back by 3 bases and J by 11 bases. The CDR3 sequence is 15 residues long. Germline V gives CDR1 SNHLY, CDR2 FYNNEI. CDR3 in amino acids: CASSDPGLAGEEQYF. The CDR3 DNA is TGTGCCAGCAGTGACCCGGGACTAGCGGGGGAGGAGCAGTACTTC.

In nucleotides, the CDR3 is TGTGCCAGCAGCTTGGGATCTAGCGGGGGGTACAATGAGCAGTTCTTC. Translating gives CASSLGSSGGYNEQFF. The chain has TRBV5-4 and TRBJ2-1, with TRBD2 matching over 11 bases. V lost 0 bases and J lost 4; bases outside the gene matches: 3. CDR3 size: 16 residues. In germline, CDR1 is SGHNT, CDR2 YYREEE (reference sequence).

This chain connects TRBV28 to TRBJ2-5; TRBD1 matches at 11 bases. Germline assignment: CDR1 MDHEN and CDR2 SYDVKM. This CDR3 region has 15 residues. J lost 11 bases, V lost 3 bases, and 11 bases had no gene match. CDR3 in amino acids: CASSFRTGGSWEQYF. CDR3 DNA sequence: TGTGCCAGCAGTTTCCGGACAGGGGGCTCTTGGGAGCAGTACTTC.

The chain has TRBV30 and TRBJ1-2; the D is unclear. The CDR3 consists of 13 residues. Germline V CDR1 and CDR2: GTSNPN, SVGIG (reference sequence). Trimming left V 3 bases short and J 0 bases short, with 8 bases between. CDR3 protein: CAWSRGTNYGYTF. CDR3 in DNA: TGTGCCTGGAGCCGAGGGACTAACTATGGCTACACCTTC. The entire variable domain, with the rest obtained from reference TRBV30 and TRBJ1-2, is as follows: SQTIHQWPATLVQPVGSPLSLECTVEGTSNPNLYWYRQAAGRGLQLLFYSVGIGQISSEVPQNLSASRPQDRQFILSSKKLLLSDSGFYLCAWSRGTNYGYTFGSGTRLTVV.

This chain connects TRBV7-3 to TRBJ1-2; no clear D gene. V was cut by 5 bases and J by 4 bases, with 11 bases left in between. Germline CDR1 reads SGHTA; CDR2 reads FQGTGA. CDR3 length: 13 amino acids. The CDR3 sequence is CASSLRPGYGYTF. The DNA of the CDR3 is TGTGCCAGCAGCCTCCGCCCAGGCTATGGCTACACCTTC.

The chain couples TRBV7-6 to TRBJ2-3; 7 bases are shared with TRBD2. V shed 5 bases and J 0 bases; nucleotides not matched to a gene: 8. There are 16 residues in the CDR3. Germline V CDR1 and CDR2: SGHVS, FNYEAQ. The CDR3 DNA follows: TGTGCCAGCAGCCCTAGGACTAGGAGTAGCACAGATACGCAGTATTTT. Translation: CASSPRTRSSTDTQYF.

This clone has just one count. CDR3 DNA: TGTGCCAGCAGCTCCGCTCCGCGGGGGTCCTCTGGGGCCAACGTCCTGACTTTC. It encodes CASSSAPRGSSGANVLTF. The chain is built from TRBV7-3 and TRBJ2-6; the match to TRBD2 covers 7 bases. The V and J ends lost 4 bases and 0 bases, in that order; junction bases with no gene match: 9. This CDR3 contains 18 residues. The germline gives CDR1 SGHTA, CDR2 FQGTGA.

This clone was seen only a few times. The chain links TRBV5-4 to TRBJ1-6; 9 nucleotides match TRBD1. CDR1 and CDR2 from the germline V gene are SGHNT and YYREEE (reference sequence). The CDR3 is made up of 15 amino acids. Unmatched junction bases numbered 3, after V lost 2 bases and J lost 6 bases. CDR3 sequence: CASSFGGQGNSPLHF. The CDR3 nucleotides read TGTGCCAGCAGCTTCGGGGGACAGGGTAATTCACCCCTCCACTTT.

The V gene is TRBV28, the J gene TRBJ1-5; D is ambiguous. This CDR3 is 15 amino acids long. The ends were cut back, 6 bases at V and 1 base at J, with 13 bases in the middle. Germline lookup yields CDR1 MDHEN and CDR2 SYDVKM. In nucleotides, the CDR3 is TGTGCCAGCAGGTTCAGGATTCTAAGCAATCAGCCCCAGCATTTT. Its translation: CASRFRILSNQPQHF. Complete variable domain (other parts from reference TRBV28 and TRBJ1-5): DVKVTQSSRYLVKRTGEKVFLECVQDMDHENMFWYRQDPGLGLRLIYFSYDVKMKEKGDIPEGYSVSREKKERFSLILESASTNQTSMYLCASRFRILSNQPQHFGDGTRLSIL.

This rearrangement joins TRBV27 to TRBJ2-5; D not resolved. Trimming left V 4 bases short and J 5 bases short, with 14 bases between. This CDR3 contains 14 residues. From germline, CDR1 is MNHEY and CDR2 SMNVEV (reference sequence). CDR3 loop: CASSSNLVRETQYF. The DNA for the CDR3 is TGTGCCAGCAGTTCCAACCTGGTCAGGGAGACCCAGTACTTC.

This clone has a single count. V usage is TRBV11-1 and J usage is TRBJ2-4; possibly TRBD1 for D (6 bases). The V gene lost 5 bases and the J gene lost 0 bases, with 17 bases spanning the gap. Germline V lookup: CDR1 SGHAT, CDR2 FQDESV (reference sequence). This CDR3 is 17 amino acids long. The CDR3 coding sequence is TGTGCCAGCAGCCCCCGCCGGGACACTGAAGCCAAAAACATTCAGTACTTC. Its translation is CASSPRRDTEAKNIQYF. Combining the CDR3 with reference TRBV11-1 and TRBJ2-4 gives the whole variable domain EAEVAQSPRYKITEKSQAVAFWCDPISGHATLYWYRQILGQGPELLVQFQDESVVDDSQLPKDRFSAERLKGVDSTLKIQPAELGDSAMYLCASSPRRDTEAKNIQYFGAGTRLSVL.

V and J are TRBV5-1 and TRBJ1-3, with 12 bases fitting TRBD1. CDR1 is SGHRS, CDR2 YFSETQ, per germline. This CDR3 region has 17 residues. The J segment lost 4 bases and the V segment lost 0 bases, leaving 5 bases of the junction unmatched. The DNA for the CDR3 is TGCGCCAGCAGCTTGGTTGGGACAGGGGGCTCAGGAAACACCATATATTTT. Protein product: CASSLVGTGGSGNTIYF.

This chain connects TRBV18 to TRBJ2-2; 10 bases align to TRBD1. Per the germline V gene, CDR1 is KGHSH and CDR2 is LQKENI. CDR3 length equals 16 residues. Trimming cost V 2 bases and J 3 bases; bases outside gene matches: 3. The CDR3 nucleotides read TGTGCCAGCTCACCAACGGGACAGGGGTACACCGGGGAGCTGTTTTTT. It specifies CASSPTGQGYTGELFF.

The chain uses TRBV27 and TRBJ2-2, with unresolved D. The CDR3 loop spans 14 amino acids. Germline V gene lookup returns CDR1 MNHEY and CDR2 SMNVEV (reference sequence). Trimming removed 5 bases at V and 3 bases at J, with 10 bases between. The CDR3 spells CASSLYPDTGELFF. The CDR3 region has the DNA TGTGCCAGCAGTCTTTACCCGGACACCGGGGAGCTGTTTTTT.

V usage is TRBV5-1 and J usage is TRBJ1-1, with 9 bases matching TRBD1. J lost 7 bases, V lost 4 bases, and 5 bases had no gene match. The germline V gene encodes CDR1 SGHRS and CDR2 YFSETQ. The CDR3 runs to 13 residues. The CDR3 region has the DNA TGCGCCAGCAGCCCCGACAGGGGGAATGAAGCTTTCTTT. It encodes CASSPDRGNEAFF.

To note about this clone: Sequence at one end of the junction differs from germline and may be a read error. The chain has TRBV7-7 and TRBJ2-1, with 11 bases aligning to TRBD1. CDR3 length: 16 residues. The V gene's germline CDR1 is SSHAT and CDR2 FNYEAQ (reference sequence). The CDR3 reads CASSRKPGQGVHEQFF. The CDR3 DNA reads as TGTGCTAGCAGCCGTAAACCGGGACAGGGGGTCCATGAGCAGTTCTTC.

The chain joins TRBV6-4 to TRBJ2-5; weak D call: TRBD1 (5 bases). The germline gives CDR1 MRHNA, CDR2 SNTAGT. The germline V and J ends were trimmed by 6 bases and 4 bases, with 18 bases remaining between them. This CDR3 is 15 amino acids long. CDR3 in amino acids: CASSQTGHYGETQYF. The CDR3 DNA reads TGTGCCAGCAGCCAAACTGGACATTACGGAGAGACCCAGTACTTC.

V is TRBV9 and J is TRBJ2-7; TRBD1 might be the D (5 bases). The CDR3 consists of 13 residues. V was cut by 4 bases and J by 3 bases, with 11 bases left in between. CDR1 and CDR2 from the germline V gene are SGDLS and YYNGEE. CDR3 nucleotide sequence: TGTGCCAGCAGCCCCGGAAGGGGCTACGAGCAGTACTTC. Its protein is CASSPGRGYEQYF.

This sequence joins TRBV6-5 and TRBJ1-6; TRBD1 agrees at 7 bases. This CDR3 is built from 15 residues. CDR1 and CDR2 (germline): MNHEY, SVGAGI. The junction had 6 bases not matched to a gene; V was cut back by 6 bases and J by 4 bases. The CDR3 protein is CASSWTGGYNSPLHF. The CDR3 nucleotides read TGTGCCAGCAGCTGGACAGGAGGTTATAATTCACCCCTCCACTTT.

This chain uses TRBV19 with TRBJ2-2; the D is unclear. The germline V gene encodes CDR1 LNHDA and CDR2 SQIVND (reference sequence). CDR3 length: 14 amino acids. V lost 4 bases, J lost 0 bases, and 6 bases lay in between. For the CDR3, the DNA is TGTGCCAGTAGTAAGACAACGAACACCGGGGAGCTGTTTTTT. Protein product: CASSKTTNTGELFF.

The chain is built from TRBV14 and TRBJ1-4; D is perhaps TRBD1 (6 bases). Trimming pared 0 bases from V and 7 bases from J, leaving 15 bases between. The CDR3 sequence is 16 residues long. Looked up from germline, CDR1 is SGHDN and CDR2 is FVKESK. The DNA of the CDR3 is TGTGCCAGCAGCCAAGAGGGTGGCAGGGGCGGTGAAAAACTGTTTTTT. Protein sequence: CASSQEGGRGGEKLFF.

J is TRBJ2-7 and V is TRBV29-1, with 7 bases that match TRBD1. Germline lookup yields CDR1 SQVTM and CDR2 ANQGSEA. CDR3 size: 14 residues. Germline trimming cut 1 base from V and 4 bases from J; bases unmatched to any gene: 7. The CDR3: CSVEGQGGRYEQYF. The CDR3 nucleotides are TGCAGCGTTGAAGGACAGGGCGGTAGGTACGAGCAGTACTTC.

The J gene is TRBJ2-7, the V gene TRBV28, with D possibly TRBD2 on 5 matching bases. The CDR3 extends over 13 amino acids. CDR1 is MDHEN, CDR2 SYDVKM, per germline. The V end was cut by 6 bases, the J end by 2 bases, with 11 bases between. The DNA of the CDR3 is TGTGCCAGCAGGGAGCCCGGGGCCTACGAGCAGTACTTC. Its protein is CASREPGAYEQYF.

The chain employs TRBV5-1 and TRBJ2-2, with a possible D match to TRBD1 (5 bases). The V and J ends lost 4 bases and 0 bases respectively, with 13 bases between them. Germline V lookup: CDR1 SGHRS, CDR2 YFSETQ. CDR3 length: 16 amino acids. The CDR3 bases are TGCGCCAGCAGCCCCTCGAGCAGGGCGAACACCGGGGAGCTGTTTTTT. Protein: CASSPSSRANTGELFF.

The gene calls are TRBV2 and TRBJ1-1; the D gene is possibly TRBD1 (6 bases). This CDR3 is built from 15 residues. Per the germline V gene, CDR1 is SNHLY and CDR2 is FYNNEI. Trimming took 6 bases from V and 4 from J, leaving 18 bases between them. This CDR3 is CASRLPGHPSTEAFF. The CDR3 DNA reads TGTGCCAGCAGACTACCGGGACACCCGAGCACTGAAGCTTTCTTT.

This chain links TRBV2 with TRBJ2-7, with D perhaps matching TRBD2 (6 bases). CDR3 length: 13 amino acids. The germline V and J ends were trimmed by 0 bases and 7 bases, with 10 bases remaining between them. Germline V lookup: CDR1 SNHLY, CDR2 FYNNEI. The CDR3 region has the DNA TGTGCCAGCAGTGAAGCGCGGGGTGGAGAGCAGTACTTC. Its protein product is CASSEARGGEQYF.

V gene TRBV7-3 combines with J gene TRBJ2-3; 12 positions match TRBD2. CDR1 is SGHTA and CDR2 is FQGTGA in the germline V gene. This CDR3 has 16 residues. J lost 4 bases, V lost 0 bases, and 2 bases had no gene match. CDR3 sequence reads: CASSLTPSGGADTQYF. The CDR3 coding sequence is TGTGCCAGCAGCTTAACCCCTAGCGGGGGGGCAGATACGCAGTATTTT.

The chain recombines TRBV5-1 with TRBJ2-5; D is possibly TRBD1 (7 bases). Trimming took off 3 bases at V and 2 bases at J, with 11 bases between the two ends. Germline CDR1 SGHRS, CDR2 YFSETQ. The CDR3 has 14 amino acids. The CDR3 coding sequence is TGCGCCAGCAGCTCCCAGGGGGGTCAAGAGACCCAGTACTTC. Its protein product is CASSSQGGQETQYF.

This clone showed up just a few times. The chain carries TRBV4-1 and TRBJ2-2; D not resolved. Germline CDR1 and CDR2: MGHRA and YSYEKL. The CDR3 has 13 amino acids. Between the trimmed V and J ends, which lost 0 bases and 7 bases, there was a span of 6 bases. The CDR3 sequence: CASSQDSFGELFF. CDR3 bases: TGCGCCAGCAGCCAAGATTCCTTCGGGGAGCTGTTTTTT.